This T cell receptor beta chain came from a study of cytomegalovirus exposure and HLA in healthy donors. The study's findings and limits: Most TCR sequences proved rare, with some public TCRs found in many donors. CMV antigen specificity of three CMV-associated chains was confirmed in vitro. The classifier, whose performance was assessed in both the original and validation cohorts, reportedly diagnosed cytomegalovirus status with high specificity and sensitivity.

Sequencing used immunoSEQ multiplex PCR; TCRdb keeps in-frame clones, though not all of them. The table lists some 190,000 clones, more than 75% of them singletons. The donors were members of the validation cohort, which comprised about 120 subjects and was separate from the first cohort of about 700 subjects. The V gene's germline CDR1 is KGHSH and CDR2 LQKENI. V was cut by 3 bases and J by 0 bases, with 11 bases left in between. The CDR3 is made up of 16 amino acids. As regards this clone: Its antigen remains unknown.

Sample: PBMCs. The gene calls are TRBV18 and TRBJ2-2; D possibly corresponds to TRBD1 (6 bases). This TCR was sampled from a woman younger than 30 in good health and CMV-seronegative. CDR3 DNA sequence: TGTGCCAGCTCACCCTGGACAGCTTCGAACACCGGGGAGCTGTTTTTT. Amino acids: CASSPWTASNTGELFF.